A single sample gave rise to the 3 T cell receptor beta chains below, sequenced in a study of T cells in Graves' hyperthyroidism and ophthalmopathy. Template material for amplifying TCR beta CDR3 regions consisted of RNA transcripts. During a first-round RT-PCR of the TCR CDR3, the HTBI primer set was used. MiXCR, run by TCRdb on the multiplex PCR reads, gives a single entry per CDR3 protein. The table has 370,000 or so distinct CDR3 sequences, approximately 13% seen once. What was sequenced was blood. The receptors shown here come from a man aged 25 to 45 with Graves' hyperthyroidism that later progressed to Graves' ophthalmopathy.

This clonotype was counted ten times or more. The chain combines TRBV30 with TRBJ2-3; D not certain. The CDR3 has 13 amino acids. Germline V CDR1 and CDR2: GTSNPN, SVGIG (reference sequence). The V and J ends lost 4 bases and 0 bases respectively, with 8 bases between them. The CDR3 region is CAWTGVSTDTQYF. CDR3 coding DNA: TGTGCCTGGACGGGCGTTAGCACAGATACGCAGTATTTT.

The chain has TRBV9 and TRBJ2-1; D is possibly TRBD2 (6 bases). Per the germline V gene, CDR1 is SGDLS and CDR2 is YYNGEE. V shed 4 bases and J shed 3 bases, with 20 bases lying between them. The CDR3 covers 17 residues. The CDR3 bases are TGTGCCAGCAGCTCGCTAGGGAGCCGGGGGTTCTACAATGAGCAGTTCTTC. It is translated as CASSSLGSRGFYNEQFF.

This clonotype was counted many times. V is TRBV28 and J is TRBJ1-6; the match to TRBD1 covers 8 bases. The junction had 8 bases not matched to a gene; V was cut back by 6 bases and J by 10 bases. Looked up from germline, CDR1 is MDHEN and CDR2 is SYDVKM. The CDR3 length is 14 residues. The CDR3 sequence is CASSPGQGGSPLHF. As DNA, the CDR3 is TGTGCCAGCAGCCCCGGACAGGGAGGGTCACCCCTCCACTTT.